One and the same sample provided the 6 T cell receptor beta chains below, sequenced in a study of blood T cell repertoires in COVID-19. TCRdb's table, derived via immunoSEQ multiplex PCR, lists solely in-frame clones and lacks some. The sample has roughly 55,000 clones, approximately 82% seen once; the top ten hold around an eighth. Sample: peripheral blood. Every receptor here comes from a man at least 80 years old with acute or convalescent COVID-19.

This clone was observed a few times. The chain combines TRBV20-1 with TRBJ1-2; D remains unclear. Germline CDR1 reads DFQATT; CDR2 reads SNEGSKA (reference sequence). The CDR3 has 14 residues. Between the trimmed V and J ends, which lost 3 bases and 6 bases, there was a span of 17 bases. CDR3 loop: CSASHPGFGDGYTF. The CDR3 nucleotides read TGCAGTGCTAGTCACCCGGGGTTTGGGGATGGCTACACCTTC.

The chain has TRBV18 and TRBJ2-1, with D possibly matching TRBD2 (7 bases). The germline V gene encodes CDR1 KGHSH and CDR2 LQKENI. The V and J ends lost 3 bases and 7 bases respectively, with 16 bases between them. There are 15 residues in the CDR3. CDR3 in amino acids: CASSPKREGVNEQFF. The CDR3 nucleotides are TGTGCCAGCTCACCGAAGAGGGAGGGGGTAAATGAGCAGTTCTTC.

The chain joins TRBV7-2 to TRBJ1-2, with TRBD1 as a possible D gene (5 bases). The CDR3 runs to 16 residues. Looked up from germline, CDR1 is SGHTA and CDR2 is FQGNSA. The germline V and J ends were trimmed by 5 bases and 2 bases, with 18 bases remaining between them. The CDR3 here is CASSPLDRTENYGYTF. The DNA for the CDR3 is TGTGCCAGCAGCCCACTCGACAGAACAGAGAACTATGGCTACACCTTC.

The V gene is TRBV21-1, the J gene TRBJ2-7; the tabulated D call, TRBD2, remains unverified against the DNA. TRBV21-1 is shown as a pseudogene. The CDR3 spans 16 residues. As DNA, the CDR3 is TGTGCCAGCAGCATACTCTGGGGCGGGGGAGTCTACGAGCAGTACTTC. Translating it yields CASSILWGGGVYEQYF.

The V gene is TRBV9, the J gene TRBJ2-7; tentative D call: TRBD2 (6 bases). The CDR3 length is 14 residues. Germline V gene sequence: CDR1 SGDLS, CDR2 YYNGEE. V was pared by 0 bases and J by 3 bases, with 10 bases between. The chain's CDR3 is CASSVDGSGYEQYF. The DNA of the CDR3 is TGTGCCAGCAGCGTAGACGGTAGCGGCTACGAGCAGTACTTC.

The chain has TRBV5-1 and TRBJ2-7; a weak D match, TRBD1 (6 bases). The CDR3 is 14 residues long. V was cut by 4 bases and J by 4 bases, with 15 bases left in between. CDR1 and CDR2 from the germline V gene are SGHRS and YFSETQ. The chain's CDR3 is CASSISGHPYEQYF. The CDR3 coding sequence is TGCGCCAGCAGCATATCGGGACATCCTTACGAGCAGTACTTC.